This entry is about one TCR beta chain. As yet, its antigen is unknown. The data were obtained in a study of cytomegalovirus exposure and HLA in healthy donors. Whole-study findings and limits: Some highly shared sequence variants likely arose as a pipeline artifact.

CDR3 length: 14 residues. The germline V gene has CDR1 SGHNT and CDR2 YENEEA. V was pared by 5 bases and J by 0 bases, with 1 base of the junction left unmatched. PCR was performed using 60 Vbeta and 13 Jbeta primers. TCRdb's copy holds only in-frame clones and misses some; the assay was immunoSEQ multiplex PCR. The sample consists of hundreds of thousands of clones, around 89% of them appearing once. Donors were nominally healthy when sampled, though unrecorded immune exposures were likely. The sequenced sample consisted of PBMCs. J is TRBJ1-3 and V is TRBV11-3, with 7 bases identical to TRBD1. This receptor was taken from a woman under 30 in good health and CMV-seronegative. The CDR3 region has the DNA TGTGCCAGCAGCCACAGGGGCTCTGGAAACACCATATATTTT. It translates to CASSHRGSGNTIYF.